This TCR beta chain is drawn from a study of T-cell reconstitution after alpha-beta-depleted transplantation in children. Unique molecular identifiers were built into the TCRbeta library. TCRdb called the PCR reads again in MiXCR, with one record for every CDR3 protein. The table includes approximately 340,000 distinct CDR3 sequences, around 10% detected once. Trimming cost V 3 bases and J 2 bases, with 9 bases left between them. This CDR3 has 14 residues. This clonotype turned up a few times. The gene calls are TRBV12-3 or TRBV12-4 and TRBJ2-3; perhaps TRBD1 as D (5 bases). The sequences come from PBMCs from the stem cell graft donor, collected from the stem cell graft. This sequence was found in a human donor who donated a stem cell graft to a child with acute lymphoblastic leukemia. In nucleotides, the CDR3 is TGTGCCAGCAGTTTGGACACCCCCACAGATACGCAGTATTTT. Amino acids: CASSLDTPTDTQYF.